This paragraph reports one T cell receptor beta chain. Antigen unknown. This entry is derived from a study of cytomegalovirus exposure and HLA in healthy donors. Both 60 Vbeta primers and 13 Jbeta primers went into the PCR. Clones were sequenced by immunoSEQ multiplex PCR, and TCRdb holds only the in-frame ones, with some missing. The sample includes 150,000 to 200,000 clones, 80% to 85% of them seen just once. Points from the study as a whole: A link between a missense DCLRE1C variant and TCR beta V- and J-gene trimming emerged from a later analysis.

Sequencing was performed on PBMCs. This clonotype was obtained from a woman in her thirties in good health and CMV-seronegative.

The CDR3 DNA is TGCGCCAGCAGCCAAGGGGTGGGAGGTTTGGACGAGCAGTACTTC. Translating it yields CASSQGVGGLDEQYF. The chain couples TRBV4-1 to TRBJ2-7, with a possible D match to TRBD2 (6 bases). The V end lost 1 base, the J end lost 5 bases, and 15 bases lay between the germline ends. The CDR3 loop spans 15 amino acids. The germline V gene encodes CDR1 MGHRA and CDR2 YSYEKL.